This passage covers 7 T cell receptor beta chains from one sample sequenced in a study of shared clonotypes between healthy human individuals. CD8 cells classed as naive were CD45RO-negative and positively selected for CCR7, excluding terminally differentiated effector memory CD45RA+ cells. TCRdb's copy holds only in-frame clones and misses some; the assay was immunoSEQ multiplex PCR. The sample lists some 2 million clones; less than 95% were seen once. The specimen sequenced was naive CD8+ T cells sorted from blood. The receptors here all came from a man between 18 and 35 years old in good health.

The V call is TRBV6-5, the J call TRBJ2-7; 11 bases map to TRBD1. The CDR3 spans 15 residues. J lost 5 bases, V lost 7 bases, and 10 bases had no gene match. The germline V gene encodes CDR1 MNHEY and CDR2 SVGAGI. As DNA, the CDR3 is TGTGCCAGCAATGGCGGGACAGGGGGTTTCAACGAGCAGTACTTC. Its translation is CASNGGTGGFNEQYF.

The genes are TRBV5-1 and TRBJ2-1; the match to TRBD1 covers 9 bases. The CDR3 spans 16 residues. Germline loops: CDR1 SGHRS, CDR2 YFSETQ. Trimming at V came to 1 base and at J to 6 bases, leaving 8 bases not matched to a gene. The CDR3 sequence is CASSLTGGDFGNEQFF. The DNA for the CDR3 is TGCGCCAGCAGCTTGACAGGGGGCGATTTCGGCAATGAGCAGTTCTTC.

The rearrangement links TRBV19 to TRBJ1-6; 9 nucleotides agree with TRBD1. This CDR3 contains 14 residues. CDR1 and CDR2 (germline): LNHDA, SQIVND (reference sequence). Trimming took 3 bases from V and 9 from J; bases not matched to a gene: 3. CDR3 bases: TGTGCCAGTAGTATGGGACAGGGCTTTTCACCCCTCCACTTT. Translation gives CASSMGQGFSPLHF.

The chain has TRBV11-2 and TRBJ2-1, with a weak D call TRBD1 (6 bases). CDR1 and CDR2 (germline): SGHAT, FQNNGV. V lost 7 bases and J lost 4, with 17 bases in between. The CDR3 length is 15 residues. This CDR3 is CASIQGWGAYNEQFF. As DNA, the CDR3 is TGTGCCAGCATCCAGGGGTGGGGAGCGTACAATGAGCAGTTCTTC.

The gene calls are TRBV5-4 and TRBJ2-3; possibly TRBD1 for D (8 bases). Germline-derived CDR1 and CDR2 are SGHNT and YYREEE (reference sequence). With 5 bases removed from V and 6 bases from J, the gap between germline ends came to 22 bases. The CDR3 runs to 16 residues. The CDR3: CASSPQGAGDRDTQYF. The CDR3 DNA is TGTGCCAGCAGTCCCCAGGGGGCGGGAGATCGTGATACGCAGTATTTT.

CDR3 nucleotide sequence: TGCAGCGTTGAGGGCGGGAAGACAGATACGCAGTATTTT. It encodes CSVEGGKTDTQYF. The chain couples TRBV29-1 to TRBJ2-3; weak D call: TRBD2 (6 bases). Germline CDR1 reads SQVTM; CDR2 reads ANQGSEA. V was shortened by 3 bases and J by 3 bases, with 10 bases between the two germline ends. This CDR3 contains 13 residues.

A note on this clone: Other nucleotide sequences in the sample specify the same CDR3. The chain links TRBV13 to TRBJ2-7; tentatively, D is TRBD2 (5 bases). Trimming cost V 0 bases and J 3 bases, with 9 bases left between them. CDR1 PRHDT and CDR2 FYEKMQ come from the germline V gene (reference sequence). CDR3 size: 14 residues. The CDR3 coding sequence is TGTGCCAGCAGCTTAGGCCCGGGGAACTACGAGCAGTACTTC. Protein: CASSLGPGNYEQYF.